The entry below gives a single T cell receptor (beta chain) sequence along with its context. The target antigen is unknown. A read error may produce the germline difference seen at one junction end. The record originates from a study of primary melanoma T cells and metastatic recurrence. General study findings and limits: A T-cell-mediated antitumor response in primary melanoma was only suggested. Independent of thickness, ulceration, mitotic rate and age, T-cell fraction reportedly predicted outcome.

Profiling relied on immunoSEQ multiplex PCR, and the TCRdb table lists in-frame clones only, not all of them. The sample carries 400 to 500 clones, about 80% recorded once. The sequence was collected from a human donor with melanoma. Specimen: melanoma tumor tissue.

The CDR3 is CASSLCPGPQMGGKLFF. As DNA, the CDR3 is TGCGCCAGCAGTCTTTGCCCGGGACCTCAGATGGGCGGGAAGCTGTTTTTT. The rearrangement joins TRBV10-1 to TRBJ2-2, with D maybe TRBD2 (6 bases). The CDR3 spans 17 residues. Germline V gene data show CDR1 as WNHNN and CDR2 as SYGVQD (reference sequence).